This TCR beta chain is drawn from a study of T-cell reconstitution after alpha-beta-depleted transplantation in children. Study outcomes and limitations: Fresh T-cell production supplied most of the T-cell counts and diversity seen one year after transplant. Certain patients had high TCRbeta diversity at day 60, and it came from recipient T cells and thymic progenitors that survived. Expanded graft clones numbering several hundred reportedly gave rise to alpha-beta T cells about two months after transplant.

J lost 7 bases, V lost 0 bases, and 4 bases had no gene match. The CDR3 is 15 amino acids. Germline CDR1 reads SGDLS; CDR2 reads YYNGEE. Using unique molecular identifiers, the investigators prepared the TCRbeta library. MiXCR, applied by TCRdb to the PCR reads, yields one record per CDR3 protein. Seen here are about 980,000 distinct CDR3 sequences, about 26% observed once, and the top ten hold about 28%. This clonotype was observed a few times. Its antigen remains unknown. The material was PBMCs, mostly from graft donor cells, obtained 360 days after TCRalphabeta/CD19-depleted stem cell transplant. The chain has TRBV9 and TRBJ2-1; the match to TRBD1 covers 10 bases. The sequence was collected from a boy younger than two who had a stem cell transplant for SCID, so the T cells may come from the graft donor. CDR3 bases: TGTGCCAGCAGCGTAGCCGGGACAGGGGTAAATGAGCAGTTCTTC. Translation: CASSVAGTGVNEQFF.